These 7 T cell receptor beta chains came from one sample sequenced in a study of CD8+CD57+ T cells in acquired aplastic anemia. Using genomic DNA as the template, TCR beta VDJ and CDR3 profiling was carried out. Via MiXCR, TCRdb re-called the reads, giving one row per CDR3 protein. The data hold some 160,000 distinct CDR3 sequences, with around 52% observed a single time. Flow cytometry had shown expanded CD8+CD57+ cells in the patients chosen for sequencing. Sequencing was done on a sample of sorted CD4+, CD8+, or CD8+CD57+ T cells (not recorded which) from PBMCs. These receptors were obtained from a human donor with aplastic anemia.

As for this clonotype: A much larger clone differs by one base, so this may be a read error. The gene calls are TRBV7-9 and TRBJ2-7; D remains unclear. V shed 6 bases and J shed 2 bases, with 14 bases lying between them. The CDR3 is 14 amino acids. Germline values: CDR1 SEHNR, CDR2 FQNEAQ (reference sequence). The CDR3 DNA sequence: TGTGCCAGCAGTCACTCCACGACTCCCTACGAGCAGTACTTC. As protein: CASSHSTTPYEQYF.

This clonotype was seen many times. The gene calls are TRBV5-6 and TRBJ1-1; the D is unclear. The CDR3 loop spans 12 amino acids. CDR1 is SGHDT and CDR2 is YYEEEE in the germline V gene. Trimming stripped 3 bases from V and 8 bases from J, with 11 bases between. CDR3 protein: CASSSGNLEAFF. In nucleotides, the CDR3 is TGTGCCAGCAGCTCCGGGAACCTAGAAGCTTTCTTT.

The chain is built from TRBV10-2 and TRBJ1-5, with TRBD1 as a possible D gene (6 bases). Germline values: CDR1 WSHSY, CDR2 SAAADI. The CDR3 has 16 amino acids. Trimming removed 2 bases at V and 6 bases at J, with 17 bases between. This CDR3 is CASSERLWGAGQPQHF. The CDR3 DNA reads TGCGCCAGCAGTGAGAGGTTGTGGGGGGCCGGTCAGCCCCAGCATTTT.

This clonotype showed up just a few times. The CDR3 sequence: CASNRAGSYGYTF. Here the CDR3 DNA reads TGTGCCAGCAACCGTGCAGGAAGCTATGGCTACACCTTC. V and J are TRBV27 and TRBJ1-2; D is ambiguous. The germline V and J ends were trimmed by 7 bases and 4 bases, with 13 bases remaining between them. The germline V gene has CDR1 MNHEY and CDR2 SMNVEV (reference sequence). The CDR3 sequence is 13 residues long.

This clonotype showed up just a few times. The chain uses TRBV7-3 and TRBJ2-2; D uncertain. CDR1 is SGHTA, CDR2 FQGTGA, per germline. The CDR3 loop spans 11 amino acids. The V end was cut by 5 bases, the J end by 11 bases, with 9 bases between. This CDR3 reads CASSPNQELFF. The CDR3, as DNA: TGTGCCAGCAGCCCTAACCAAGAGCTGTTTTTT.

This clonotype was found once. The J gene is TRBJ1-1, the V gene TRBV7-3; no clear D gene. V was trimmed by 5 bases and J by 3 bases, leaving 19 bases between them. The CDR3 has 16 residues. The germline V gene has CDR1 SGHTA and CDR2 FQGTGA. The CDR3 sequence is CASSDGPADFYTEAFF. In DNA form, the CDR3 reads TGTGCCAGCAGCGACGGGCCGGCGGACTTTTACACTGAAGCTTTCTTT.

In its sample, this clonotype was seen a few times. The chain carries TRBV20-1 and TRBJ1-2, with D hard to call. CDR1 and CDR2 from the germline V gene are DFQATT and SNEGSKA (reference sequence). Deletions cut 0 bases from V and 14 bases from J, with 16 bases between. This CDR3 spans 12 amino acids. The CDR3 DNA is TGCAGTGCTAGAGATCTTAGGCTGGCCATGACCTTC. It codes for CSARDLRLAMTF.